The sequence of this T cell receptor beta chain was determined in a study of OX40 agonist ivuxolimab in advanced cancers. In the case of this clone: The target antigen is unknown.

Per germline, CDR1 MNHEY and CDR2 SVGAGI. This CDR3 has 14 amino acids. The V gene lost 2 bases and the J gene lost 5 bases, with 12 bases spanning the gap. Sequencing used immunoSEQ multiplex PCR; TCRdb keeps in-frame clones, though not all of them. This sample carries 20,000 to 25,000 clones, about 88% of them seen once, and the ten largest clones take 20% to 30%. Sampled blood was obtained at baseline, cycle 4 day 1, and cycle 7 day 1. Study-wide results and limits: Certain nonresponders additionally had low normalized T-cell clonal expansion. Among the lowest peripheral clonal expansion occurred in 0.1-3.0 mg/kg partial responders.

Sequencing was performed on CD4+ or CD8+ T cells sorted from blood, taken in a trial of the OX40 agonist ivuxolimab. The chain recombines TRBV6-5 with TRBJ2-5; maybe TRBD1 (6 bases). This TCR was recovered from an adult with an advanced solid tumor such as melanoma, head and neck, liver or kidney cancer. The CDR3 sequence is CASSYQVRGETQYF. The DNA of the CDR3 is TGTGCCAGCAGTTACCAGGTTAGGGGGGAGACCCAGTACTTC.